One sample yielded the 16 T cell receptor beta chains listed below, sequenced in a study of blood T cell repertoires in COVID-19. Sequencing was performed with immunoSEQ multiplex PCR; in TCRdb, only in-frame clones are kept and a portion is missing. The profile shows 650,000 to 800,000 clones, approximately 90% of them singletons. The sequenced sample was peripheral blood. These receptors were collected from a woman younger than 35 with acute or convalescent COVID-19.

For this clone: Other DNA sequences in this specimen translate into the identical CDR3. The chain links TRBV27 to TRBJ1-5, with a weak D call TRBD1 (6 bases). Germline-derived CDR1 and CDR2 are MNHEY and SMNVEV (reference sequence). V shed 3 bases and J shed 7 bases, with 10 bases lying between them. The CDR3 runs 13 residues. CDR3 sequence reads: CASSFTGYQPQHF. In DNA form, the CDR3 reads TGTGCCAGCAGTTTCACAGGGTACCAGCCCCAGCATTTT.

Of note for this clone: Other DNA sequences in this sample translate to the same CDR3. The chain recombines TRBV12-3 or TRBV12-4 with TRBJ2-3; weak D call: TRBD2 (5 bases). V lost 3 bases and J lost 3, with 7 bases in between. This CDR3 is built from 13 residues. As DNA, the CDR3 is TGTGCCAGCAGTTTCCGGGGAACAGATACGCAGTATTTT. Translation gives CASSFRGTDTQYF.

The chain combines TRBV7-8 with TRBJ1-1; D is uncertain. The length of the CDR3 is 14 residues. Trimming stripped 7 bases from V and 4 bases from J, with 16 bases between. The germline gives CDR1 SGHVS, CDR2 FQNEAQ. The CDR3 spells CASNPLEEPTEAFF. In nucleotides, the CDR3 is TGTGCCAGCAACCCCCTTGAGGAGCCCACTGAAGCTTTCTTT.

V is TRBV24-1 and J is TRBJ1-1; 10 positions match TRBD1. The CDR3 has 15 amino acids. CDR1 is KGHDR, CDR2 SFDVKD, per germline. V was clipped by 0 bases and J by 6 bases; unmatched bases: 3. The CDR3 sequence is CATSDLDRGQPEAFF. In DNA, the CDR3 is TGTGCCACCAGTGATTTGGACAGGGGGCAACCTGAAGCTTTCTTT.

The V gene is TRBV3-1 (or the pseudogene TRBV3-2), the J gene TRBJ1-2; TRBD1 matches 9 bases. Germline CDR1 reads LGHDT; CDR2 reads YNNKEL (reference sequence). Trimming removed 10 bases from V and 4 bases from J; junction bases left unmatched: 7. CDR3 length: 13 amino acids. Written as DNA, the CDR3 is TGTGCCACCCGGGACAGGGTTTCCTATGGCTACACCTTC. It codes for CATRDRVSYGYTF.

The gene calls are TRBV19 and TRBJ1-4, with D uncertain. Per germline, CDR1 LNHDA and CDR2 SQIVND (reference sequence). CDR3 length equals 13 residues. V shed 3 bases and J shed 9 bases, with 11 bases lying between them. CDR3 protein: CASSIGPNQKLFF. For the CDR3, the DNA is TGTGCCAGTAGTATCGGTCCAAACCAAAAACTGTTTTTT.

The chain has TRBV11-2 and TRBJ2-2, with a weak D call TRBD1 (5 bases). CDR1 and CDR2 from the germline V gene are SGHAT and FQNNGV. The CDR3 has 12 residues. V shed 9 bases and J shed 5 bases, with 10 bases lying between them. The CDR3 protein is CARKQETGELFF. The CDR3 bases are TGTGCCAGAAAACAGGAAACCGGGGAGCTGTTTTTT.

The V call is TRBV3-1 (or the pseudogene TRBV3-2), the J call TRBJ1-1; 7 bases fit TRBD1. Germline lookup yields CDR1 LGHDT and CDR2 YNNKEL (reference sequence). This CDR3 contains 15 residues. V trimming: 2 bases; J trimming: 0 bases; junction bases outside the gene matches: 3. CDR3 protein: CASSQLGTVNTEAFF. The CDR3 DNA reads as TGTGCCAGCAGCCAACTCGGGACAGTGAACACTGAAGCTTTCTTT.

For the CDR3, the DNA is TGCGCCAGCAGCTCGACAGGACCTTTGAACACTGAAGCTTTCTTT. It specifies CASSSTGPLNTEAFF. J is TRBJ1-1 and V is TRBV5-1, with D perhaps TRBD1 (6 bases). CDR3 length: 15 residues. V was cut by 3 bases and J by 0 bases, with 12 bases left in between. CDR1 and CDR2 (germline): SGHRS, YFSETQ. The variable domain in full, with the rest retrieved from reference TRBV5-1 and TRBJ1-1, is KAGVTQTPRYLIKTRGQQVTLSCSPISGHRSVSWYQQTPGQGLQFLFEYFSETQRNKGNFPGRFSGRQFSNSRSEMNVSTLELGDSALYLCASSSTGPLNTEAFFGQGTRLTVV.

The chain couples TRBV6-5 to TRBJ1-1, with D hard to call. CDR3 length: 13 amino acids. V was clipped by 1 base and J by 4 bases, with 7 bases between them. The germline V gene has CDR1 MNHEY and CDR2 SVGAGI. For the CDR3, the DNA is TGTGCCAGCAGTTACTACAGCAGCACTGAAGCTTTCTTT. Protein: CASSYYSSTEAFF.

The J gene is TRBJ1-2, the V gene TRBV12-3 or TRBV12-4; D gene ambiguous. Trimming removed 5 bases at V and 1 base at J, with 5 bases between. CDR3 length: 12 amino acids. This CDR3 is CASSENNYGYTF. Written as DNA, the CDR3 is TGTGCCAGCAGTGAGAATAACTATGGCTACACCTTC.

The CDR3 DNA follows: TGCAGCGCAGAGTGGGATACGCAGTATTTT. It is translated as CSAEWDTQYF. This chain links TRBV29-1 with TRBJ2-3; D gene uncertain. CDR1 SQVTM and CDR2 ANQGSEA come from the germline V gene. V lost 7 bases, J lost 6 bases, and 8 bases lay in between. CDR3 length equals 10 residues.

The chain joins TRBV19 to TRBJ1-5; 9 bases are shared with TRBD1. The CDR3 is made up of 17 amino acids. Germline V lookup: CDR1 LNHDA, CDR2 SQIVND (reference sequence). Germline trimming cut 5 bases from V and 0 bases from J; bases unmatched to any gene: 8. This CDR3 reads CASSPGQGPYSNQPQHF. DNA for the CDR3: TGTGCCAGTAGTCCGGGACAGGGCCCATATAGCAATCAGCCCCAGCATTTT.

The chain uses TRBV24-1 and TRBJ1-2; D gene ambiguous. V was shortened by 4 bases and J by 8 bases, with 22 bases between the two germline ends. The CDR3 runs 16 residues. Germline CDR1 reads KGHDR; CDR2 reads SFDVKD. DNA of the CDR3: TGTGCCACCAGTGACCCTCCGACAAGGGCCCCGGGGGGCTACACCTTC. The encoded protein is CATSDPPTRAPGGYTF.

The chain carries TRBV5-1 and TRBJ1-4, with D perhaps TRBD1 (5 bases). The germline CDR1 and CDR2 sequences are SGHRS and YFSETQ. There are 19 residues in the CDR3. Trimming removed 4 bases at V and 3 bases at J, with 25 bases between. For the CDR3, the DNA is TGCGCCAGCAGCCCACACCAGACAGCATACCTTGGGGCTAATGAAAAACTGTTTTTT. Translating gives CASSPHQTAYLGANEKLFF. The variable domain in full, completed from reference TRBV5-1 and TRBJ1-4, reads KAGVTQTPRYLIKTRGQQVTLSCSPISGHRSVSWYQQTPGQGLQFLFEYFSETQRNKGNFPGRFSGRQFSNSRSEMNVSTLELGDSALYLCASSPHQTAYLGANEKLFFGSGTQLSVL.

The rearrangement links TRBV5-6 to TRBJ1-2, with unresolved D. The CDR3 spans 11 residues. Trimming took off 4 bases at V and 7 bases at J, with 8 bases between the two ends. From germline, CDR1 is SGHDT and CDR2 YYEEEE. The CDR3 sequence: CASSLYSGYTF. CDR3 in DNA: TGTGCCAGCAGCCTCTATTCTGGCTACACCTTC. The whole variable domain, filled in from reference TRBV5-6 and TRBJ1-2, reads DAGVTQSPTHLIKTRGQQVTLRCSPKSGHDTVSWYQQALGQGPQFIFQYYEEEERQRGNFPDRFSGHQFPNYSSELNVNALLLGDSALYLCASSLYSGYTFGSGTRLTVV.